This paragraph reports one T cell receptor beta chain. The sample is drawn from a study of blood T cell repertoires in COVID-19. Study in general: Collection of acute and convalescent COVID-19 samples took place in the United States, Italy and Spain.

Some clones are missing from TCRdb's copy, which holds only in-frame ones; the method was immunoSEQ multiplex PCR. The sample includes about 150,000 clones, 80% to 90% of them seen just once. The receptor comes from an older man with acute or convalescent COVID-19. The sequenced sample was peripheral blood.

The CDR3 coding sequence is TGTGCCAGCAGGCGTACCTCCTACGAGCAGTACTTC. Translation gives CASRRTSYEQYF. The V gene is TRBV28, the J gene TRBJ2-7; D gene uncertain. CDR1 and CDR2 from the germline V gene are MDHEN and SYDVKM. This CDR3 has 12 residues. V lost 6 bases to trimming and J lost 0 bases, with 6 bases between them.